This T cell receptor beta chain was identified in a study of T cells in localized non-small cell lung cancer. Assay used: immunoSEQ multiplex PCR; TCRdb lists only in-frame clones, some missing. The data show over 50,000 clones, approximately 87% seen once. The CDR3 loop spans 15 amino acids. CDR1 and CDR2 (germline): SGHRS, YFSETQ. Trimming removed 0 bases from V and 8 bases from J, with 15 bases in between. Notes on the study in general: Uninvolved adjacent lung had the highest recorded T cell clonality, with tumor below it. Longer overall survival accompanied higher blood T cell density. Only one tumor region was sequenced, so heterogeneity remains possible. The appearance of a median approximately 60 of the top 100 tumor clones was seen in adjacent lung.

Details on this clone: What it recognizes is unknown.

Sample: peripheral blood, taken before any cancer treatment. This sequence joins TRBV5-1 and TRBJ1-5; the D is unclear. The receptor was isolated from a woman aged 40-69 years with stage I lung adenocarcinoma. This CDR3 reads CASSLGLGDDEPQHF. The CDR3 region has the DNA TGCGCCAGCAGCTTGGGTCTGGGAGACGACGAGCCCCAGCATTTT.